Listed below are T cell receptor beta chains from one sample, sequenced in a study of blood T cell repertoires in COVID-19. Clones were sequenced by immunoSEQ multiplex PCR, and TCRdb holds only the in-frame ones, with some missing. The sample has around 360,000 clones, more than 75% seen once; the top ten hold 1.9%. Sequencing was done on a sample of PBMCs or T cells enriched from blood (not recorded which). The receptors originated from a man between 35 and 55 years old in a cohort exposed to, infected with or recovered from COVID-19 (not recorded which). Both conserved end residues are part of each CDR3. The D gene is left open where the match is weak. Size is omitted from some rows. Given values are once, few, many or a class for expanded clones.

.	TRBJ2-1	15	TRBV6-5	TRBD2	TGTGCCAGCAGCACTGGGACTAGCGGCGACAATGAGCAGTTCTTC	CASSTGTSGDNEQFF
.	TRBJ1-2	13	TRBV15	.	TGTGCCACCAGCAGAGATTCCCTATATGGCTACACCTTC	CATSRDSLYGYTF
.	TRBJ1-5	15	TRBV6-1	.	TGTGCCAGCAGTGAACCAGGGTACAGCAATCAGCCCCAGCATTTT	CASSEPGYSNQPQHF
.	TRBJ2-1	16	TRBV19	.	TGTGCCAGTAAGGTGTCCGGGACAAGCTCCTACAATGAGCAGTTCTTC	CASKVSGTSSYNEQFF
.	TRBJ2-3	15	TRBV20-1	TRBD2	TGCAGTGCTAGTGGGCTAGCGGAAAGCACAGATACGCAGTATTTT	CSASGLAESTDTQYF
.	TRBJ2-1	17	TRBV10-3	TRBD2	TGTGCCATCAGCCCAACCGCCGGGACTAGCGGGAGAAATGAGCAGTTCTTC	CAISPTAGTSGRNEQFF
.	TRBJ1-2	13	TRBV18	.	TGTGCCAGCTCATCCGACACAAACTATGGCTACACCTTC	CASSSDTNYGYTF
.	TRBJ1-2	11	TRBV28	TRBD1	TGTGCCAGCGGGACAGGGAGAGGCTACACCTTC	CASGTGRGYTF
.	TRBJ1-1	15	TRBV7-2	TRBD1	TGTGCCAGCAGCTCCCGGACAGGAAGGTACACTGAAGCTTTCTTT	CASSSRTGRYTEAFF
.	TRBJ1-4	12	TRBV29-1	.	TGCAGCGGCGGGGAGTTCGGTGAAAAACTGTTTTTT	CSGGEFGEKLFF
once	TRBJ2-5	16	TRBV7-8	TRBD1	TGTGCCAGCAGCCAGGACAGGGGATCATGGGGGGAGACCCAGTACTTC	CASSQDRGSWGETQYF
.	TRBJ2-6	17	TRBV4-2	.	TGTGCCAGCAGCCAAGGCGGCGCCGTGTCTGGGGCCAACGTCCTGACTTTC	CASSQGGAVSGANVLTF
.	TRBJ2-3	15	TRBV18	.	TGTGCCAGCTCACCAGGAGGGGGCGAGACAGATACGCAGTATTTT	CASSPGGGETDTQYF
.	TRBJ1-2	16	TRBV11-2	.	TGTGCCAGCAGCTTAGACTCCGGGGGAGTAGGCTATGGCTACACCTTC	CASSLDSGGVGYGYTF
.	TRBJ1-1	14	TRBV6-5	TRBD1	TGTGCCAGCAGTTACCTAGACAGGGACACTGAAGCTTTCTTT	CASSYLDRDTEAFF
.	TRBJ2-3	14	TRBV5-5	.	TGTGCCAGCAGCCACGACGGGGGCACAGATACGCAGTATTTT	CASSHDGGTDTQYF
.	TRBJ1-3	16	TRBV9	.	TGTGCCAGCAGCGTACAGGGTCGGGCCTCTGGAAACACCATATATTTT	CASSVQGRASGNTIYF
once	TRBJ1-2	16	TRBV5-6	.	TGTGCCAGCAGCCTCCTCGGACAGATTCCTAACTATGGCTACACCTTC	CASSLLGQIPNYGYTF
.	TRBJ2-1	13	TRBV29-1	.	TGCAGCGTTGGGGCCAGCTTCTACAATGAGCAGTTCTTC	CSVGASFYNEQFF
.	TRBJ2-1	15	TRBV30	TRBD1	TGTGCCTACCGGACAGGGTGGGACTCCTACAATGAGCAGTTCTTC	CAYRTGWDSYNEQFF
.	TRBJ1-2	15	TRBV19	.	TGTGCCAGTAGTATCGGTGGGCAACTGAACTATGGCTACACCTTC	CASSIGGQLNYGYTF
.	TRBJ2-7	14	TRBV30	TRBD2	TGTGCCTGGAGTCTTAGCGGGAGGGCCTACGAGCAGTACTTC	CAWSLSGRAYEQYF
.	TRBJ2-7	15	TRBV18	TRBD1	TGTGCCAGCTCACCCCCGGGACAGGGGTACCACGAGCAGTACTTC	CASSPPGQGYHEQYF
.	TRBJ2-2	13	TRBV19	.	TGTGCCAGTACACCCAGGGACACCGGGGAGCTGTTTTTT	CASTPRDTGELFF
.	TRBJ2-7	16	TRBV6-6	TRBD2	TGTGCCAGCAGTTACCCCCCGACTAGCAGAAACTACGAGCAGTACTTC	CASSYPPTSRNYEQYF
.	TRBJ2-7	15	TRBV13	.	TGTGCCAGCAGCTTATGGACGGACAAGTCCTACGAGCAGTACTTC	CASSLWTDKSYEQYF